This T cell receptor beta chain derives from a study of blood T cells in healthy people across ages (dated by TCRdb to about 2015). Describing the broader study: In model experiments, roughly one uniquely barcoded TCR beta cDNA molecule per two T cells was captured by template switching. Donors were grouped into four age groups: young (average roughly 15 years), middle-aged (roughly 37), aged (approximately 58) and long-lived (around 80). To avoid experimental bias, donors of different ages were spread randomly across the sequencing lanes. Using the same blood draw, the study looked at two additional independent replicas of 1 million unique cDNA reads for two donors, one aged 18 to 29 and the other aged 80 or older. Using deep sequencing normalized with unique cDNA molecular identifiers, the study measured how TCR beta repertoire diversity changes with age. The research as a whole found: Observed TCR beta diversity correlated strongly with the percentage of naive T cells measured by flow cytometry. Total diversity estimates from one million sequenced T cells were considered lower bounds and underestimates. The long-lived group showed more naive CD4+ T cells, fewer expanded clones and increased TCR diversity than the aged group, suggesting age selection. Because donor CMV infection status was unknown, age-related changes in expanded clonotypes were potentially confounded. Bulk unsorted PBMC profiling prevented conclusive comparison of naive and antigen-experienced compartments. As age increased, observed TCR beta diversity per million T cells dropped in a roughly linear way, and a significant reduction was already evident by age 40.

Libraries were constructed by 5' RACE. Data came from an Illumina HiSeq 2500. The second PCR ran for about 6 to 12 cycles and used a J-beta primer mix along with a sample-barcoded 5' primer. Each TCR beta cDNA molecule received a unique molecular identifier from a template-switch 5' adaptor carrying 12 random nucleotides. Each sample yielded at least 2.5 million CDR3-containing paired-end reads. All of the RNA was converted into first-strand cDNA using the Mint cDNA synthesis kit, with a TRBC-specific oligonucleotide serving as the primer. All cDNA was treated with uracil-DNA glycosylase and then went through a first 18-cycle PCR with the universal primers M1SS and BC2_uni_R. In the authors' own workflow: For normalization, 1 million high-quality reads were randomly selected from each sample, with every read carrying a distinct molecular identifier. Reads with shared molecular identifiers were discarded instead of being binned into consensus sequences. MiTCR, set to a Q25 quality threshold and the strictest error-elimination algorithm, was used for CDR3 identification, clonotype clustering and error correction. A nonparametric unseen species model with Euler transformation was used to estimate a lower bound on total TCR beta diversity. TCRdb took the public reads, trimmed them with fastp at Q25, ran MiXCR for clone calling and kept in-frame beta chains. One record per CDR3 amino acid sequence lists the most common genes and DNA. TCRdb, not the original authors, processed these V and J calls. This sample holds 1,500,000 or so distinct CDR3 sequences; roughly two fifths were observed only once. The ten top clones hold around 4% of the sample.

The CDR3 measures 14 amino acids from cysteine to phenylalanine. Of all the DNA, just the CDR3 is kept, 42 bases in frame from base 1. V was cut back by 2 bases and J by 5 bases, leaving a gap of 10 bases between them. Sequences SGHNT (CDR1) and YENEEA (CDR2) are obtained from the germline V gene. Donors were 35 to 40 systemically healthy Caucasian individuals from Russia aged 6 to 90 years. Around 10 milliliters of peripheral blood were collected from each donor into EDTA-treated Vacutainer tubes. Ficoll-Paque density-gradient centrifugation was used to isolate PBMCs, with at least 7 million obtained per sample. Total RNA was extracted from PBMCs with Trizol reagent, with at least 6 micrograms obtained per sample. The percentages of naive CD45RAhigh/CD27high T cells were determined by flow cytometry on a PBMC aliquot from every donor. A few counts support this clonotype. There is no known antigen for this receptor. No much larger clone is present one base from it, and per-base qualities are unavailable.

Sequenced sample: blood. The chain is encoded by TRBV11-3 joined to TRBJ2-1, and TRBD2 may be the D gene, going by 6 matching bases. This TCR derives from a woman aged 18-30 years in good health. The DNA reads as follows: TGTGCCAGCAGCTTAAGCGCGGGGAACAATGAGCAGTTCTTC. Translated, this gives CASSLSAGNNEQFF.